These 15 T cell receptor beta chains came from one sample sequenced in a study of CD8+ T cells in alopecia areata. Sequencing templates came from extracted RNA that was reverse transcribed into cDNA. Using immunoSEQ multiplex PCR, the repertoire was profiled, and TCRdb retains in-frame clones only, with some absent. The top ten hold 20% to 25% of the sample, which has tens of thousands of clones, roughly two thirds seen once. Treatment specified: oral pan-JAK inhibitor, 5-10 mg twice daily. The sample was CD8+ T cells sorted from blood, taken at week 4, from a patient treated with tofacitinib. The receptors stem from a human donor with alopecia areata.

The chain links TRBV29-1 to TRBJ1-2; 9 nucleotides line up with TRBD1. This CDR3 spans 16 amino acids. Germline CDR1 SQVTM, CDR2 ANQGSEA. Trimming took 6 bases from V and 6 from J; bases not matched to a gene: 17. The CDR3 bases are TGCAGCGTGGACCAAGTCCCGGGACAGGGTGGAAATGGCTACACCTTC. Its protein product is CSVDQVPGQGGNGYTF.

The chain couples TRBV6-5 to TRBJ2-5; no clear D. The CDR3 has 14 residues. Germline V gene data show CDR1 as MNHEY and CDR2 as SVGAGI. V was clipped by 2 bases and J by 5 bases, with 12 bases between them. CDR3 coding DNA: TGTGCCAGCAGTTACCGGCTAGAAGGCGAGACCCAGTACTTC. Its translation is CASSYRLEGETQYF.

This chain joins TRBV7-9 and TRBJ2-2; 10 bases fit TRBD1. Germline-derived CDR1 and CDR2 are SEHNR and FQNEAQ (reference sequence). The CDR3 spans 15 residues. V was clipped by 5 bases and J by 4 bases; unmatched bases: 4. The CDR3 loop is CASSPRQGATGELFF. The CDR3 coding sequence is TGTGCCAGCAGCCCAAGACAGGGGGCCACCGGGGAGCTGTTTTTT.

The chain joins TRBV2 to TRBJ2-7; D is undetermined. Germline-derived CDR1 and CDR2 are SNHLY and FYNNEI. The CDR3 sequence is 14 residues long. V lost 1 base and J 1 base, leaving 8 bases between the germline ends. CDR3 DNA sequence: TGTGCCAGCAGTGAAGGTAGACTTTCCTACGAGCAGTACTTC. As protein: CASSEGRLSYEQYF.

The chain links TRBV29-1 to TRBJ2-6; no firm D call. CDR1 and CDR2 from the germline V gene are SQVTM and ANQGSEA. This CDR3 contains 12 residues. Trimming removed 7 bases at V and 4 bases at J, with 8 bases between. For the CDR3, the DNA is TGCAGCGCCAACCCCGGGGCCAACGTCCTGACTTTC. This translates into CSANPGANVLTF. Variable domain in full (rest from reference TRBV29-1 and TRBJ2-6): SAVISQKPSRDICQRGTSLTIQCQVDSQVTMMFWYRQQPGQSLTLIATANQGSEATYESGFVIDKFPISRPNLTFSTLTVSNMSPEDSSIYLCSANPGANVLTFGAGSRLTVL.

The chain links TRBV4-3 to TRBJ2-2; no clear D. The CDR3 is 16 residues long. Trimming left V 0 bases short and J 6 bases short, with 14 bases between. The germline V gene has CDR1 LGHNA and CDR2 YSLEER. The CDR3 DNA reads TGCGCCAGCAGCCAAGAATGGCAGTTTAGGGCCGGGGAGCTGTTTTTT. This codes for CASSQEWQFRAGELFF.

J is TRBJ1-1 and V is TRBV29-1, with D unresolved. This CDR3 comprises 14 residues. The germline V gene has CDR1 SQVTM and CDR2 ANQGSEA. V was clipped by 2 bases and J by 0 bases, with 10 bases between them. CDR3 DNA sequence: TGCAGCGTTGAACCGGGCGATTTGAACACTGAAGCTTTCTTT. This gives the protein CSVEPGDLNTEAFF.

J is TRBJ2-1 and V is TRBV28; D call uncertain. Trimming stripped 4 bases from V and 3 bases from J, with 19 bases between. CDR1 and CDR2 (germline): MDHEN, SYDVKM. This CDR3 is 17 amino acids long. The CDR3, as DNA: TGTGCCAGCAGTTCCCCGCTCGCAGGAGCAAACTACAATGAGCAGTTCTTC. It is translated as CASSSPLAGANYNEQFF.

This clone was recorded a few times. This chain joins TRBV30 and TRBJ2-1; TRBD2 might be the D (5 bases). Trimming removed 0 bases from V and 0 bases from J, with 15 bases in between. Germline V gives CDR1 GTSNPN, CDR2 SVGIG (reference sequence). The CDR3 totals 17 residues. In DNA form, the CDR3 reads TGTGCCTGGAGTGTACCGGACTTTACAAGCTCCTACAATGAGCAGTTCTTC. Amino acids: CAWSVPDFTSSYNEQFF.

This clone was recorded once. This chain joins TRBV4-3 and TRBJ1-1, with D perhaps matching TRBD1 (5 bases). Per the germline V gene, CDR1 is LGHNA and CDR2 is YSLEER. The CDR3 sequence is 14 residues long. The V end was cut by 4 bases, the J end by 5 bases, with 14 bases between. The CDR3 sequence: CASSRGGGLTEAFF. The CDR3 bases are TGCGCCAGCAGCCGCGGGGGAGGGTTGACTGAAGCTTTCTTT.

CDR3 loop: CASSLYPLMGNEQFF. The DNA of the CDR3 is TGTGCCAGCAGTTTATATCCCCTAATGGGGAATGAGCAGTTCTTC. The gene calls are TRBV27 and TRBJ2-1; D remains unclear. V lost 1 base, J lost 7 bases, and 14 bases lay in between. The CDR3 contains 15 residues. Germline CDR1 MNHEY, CDR2 SMNVEV (reference sequence).

The J gene is TRBJ2-1, the V gene TRBV28; 10 nucleotides align to TRBD2. This CDR3 has 16 amino acids. The germline gives CDR1 MDHEN, CDR2 SYDVKM. V gave up 5 bases and J gave up 8 bases; unmatched junction bases: 12. The CDR3 DNA reads TGTGCCAGCAGTGCACCGCGGGTACTAGCGGGGTATGAGCAGTTCTTC. Translated: CASSAPRVLAGYEQFF.

The chain joins TRBV4-1 to TRBJ2-7; tentatively, D is TRBD1 (6 bases). This CDR3 has 13 amino acids. Germline V CDR1 and CDR2: MGHRA, YSYEKL. Trimming shortened V by 3 bases and J by 0 bases, and 6 bases separated the two germline ends. CDR3 region: CASSQDSSYEQYF. CDR3 bases: TGCGCCAGCAGCCAGGACAGCTCCTACGAGCAGTACTTC.

The V gene is TRBV27, the J gene TRBJ2-1; TRBD1 might be the D (5 bases). CDR1 is MNHEY, CDR2 SMNVEV, per germline (reference sequence). The CDR3 loop spans 12 amino acids. Trimming took 4 bases from V and 13 from J, leaving 14 bases between them. In nucleotides, the CDR3 is TGTGCCAGCAGTTCTTCAGGGATGACACAGTTCTTC. Its protein is CASSSSGMTQFF.

The chain uses TRBV9 and TRBJ1-1; D unresolved. Trimming shortened V by 3 bases and J by 2 bases, and 8 bases separated the two germline ends. CDR1 SGDLS and CDR2 YYNGEE come from the germline V gene. The CDR3 runs to 13 residues. CDR3 coding DNA: TGTGCCAGCAGCGGAGCAAGAAACACTGAAGCTTTCTTT. The encoded protein is CASSGARNTEAFF.